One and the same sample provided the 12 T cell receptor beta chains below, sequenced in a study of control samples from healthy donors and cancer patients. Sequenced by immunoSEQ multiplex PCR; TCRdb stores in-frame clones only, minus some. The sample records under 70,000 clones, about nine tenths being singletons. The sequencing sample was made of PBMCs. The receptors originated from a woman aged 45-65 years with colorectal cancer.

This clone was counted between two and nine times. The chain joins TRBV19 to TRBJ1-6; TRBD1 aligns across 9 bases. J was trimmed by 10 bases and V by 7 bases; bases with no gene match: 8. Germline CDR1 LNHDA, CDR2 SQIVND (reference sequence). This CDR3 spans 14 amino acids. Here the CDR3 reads CASKTGGIWSPLHF. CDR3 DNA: TGTGCCAGTAAGACAGGGGGTATATGGTCACCCCTCCACTTT.

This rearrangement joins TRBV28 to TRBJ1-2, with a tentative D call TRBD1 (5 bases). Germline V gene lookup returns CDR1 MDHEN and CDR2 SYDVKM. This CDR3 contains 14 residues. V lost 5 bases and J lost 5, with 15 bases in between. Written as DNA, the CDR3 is TGTGCCAGCAGTCCCCCGGGGCTGAGGTATGGCTACACCTTC. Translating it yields CASSPPGLRYGYTF.

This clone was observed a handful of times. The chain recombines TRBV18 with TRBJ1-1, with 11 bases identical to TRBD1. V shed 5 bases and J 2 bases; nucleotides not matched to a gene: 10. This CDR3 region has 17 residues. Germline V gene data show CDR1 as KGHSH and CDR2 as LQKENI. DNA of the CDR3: TGTGCCAGCTCATCGGACAGGGGGCACCAACGAAACACTGAAGCTTTCTTT. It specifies CASSSDRGHQRNTEAFF.

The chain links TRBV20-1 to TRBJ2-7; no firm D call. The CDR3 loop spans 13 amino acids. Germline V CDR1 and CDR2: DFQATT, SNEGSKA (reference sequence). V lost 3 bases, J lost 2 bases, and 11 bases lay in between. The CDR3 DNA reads TGCAGTGCTAGTCTAGACATAACCTACGAGCAGTACTTC. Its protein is CSASLDITYEQYF.

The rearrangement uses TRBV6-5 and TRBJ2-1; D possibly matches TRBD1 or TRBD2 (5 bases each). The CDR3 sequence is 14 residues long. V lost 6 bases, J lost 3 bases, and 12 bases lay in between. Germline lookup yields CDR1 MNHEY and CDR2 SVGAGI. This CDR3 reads CASSRDGRYNEQFF. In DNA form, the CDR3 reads TGTGCCAGCAGCCGGGACGGACGCTACAATGAGCAGTTCTTC.

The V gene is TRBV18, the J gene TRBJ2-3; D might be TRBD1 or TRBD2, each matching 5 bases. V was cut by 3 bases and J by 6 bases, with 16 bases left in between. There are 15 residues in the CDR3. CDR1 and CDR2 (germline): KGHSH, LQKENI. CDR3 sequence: CASSPSQGERDTQYF. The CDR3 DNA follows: TGTGCCAGCTCACCCTCCCAAGGGGAGAGGGATACGCAGTATTTT.

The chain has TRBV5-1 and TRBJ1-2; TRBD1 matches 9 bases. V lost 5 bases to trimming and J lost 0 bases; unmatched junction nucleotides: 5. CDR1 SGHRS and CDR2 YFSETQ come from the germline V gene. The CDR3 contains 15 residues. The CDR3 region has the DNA TGCGCCAGCAGGGGGGGACAGGGATCTAACTATGGCTACACCTTC. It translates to CASRGGQGSNYGYTF.

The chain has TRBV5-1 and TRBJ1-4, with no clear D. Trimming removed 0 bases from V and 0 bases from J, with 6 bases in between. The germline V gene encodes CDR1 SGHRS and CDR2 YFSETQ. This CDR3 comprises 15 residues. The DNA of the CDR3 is TGCGCCAGCAGCTTGGGAGTGTCAACTAATGAAAAACTGTTTTTT. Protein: CASSLGVSTNEKLFF. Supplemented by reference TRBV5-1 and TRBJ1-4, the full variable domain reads KAGVTQTPRYLIKTRGQQVTLSCSPISGHRSVSWYQQTPGQGLQFLFEYFSETQRNKGNFPGRFSGRQFSNSRSEMNVSTLELGDSALYLCASSLGVSTNEKLFFGSGTQLSVL.

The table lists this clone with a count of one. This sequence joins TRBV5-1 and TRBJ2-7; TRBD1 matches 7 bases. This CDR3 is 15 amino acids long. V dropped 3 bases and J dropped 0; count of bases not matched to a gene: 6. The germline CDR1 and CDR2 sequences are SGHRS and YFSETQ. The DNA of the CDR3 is TGCGCCAGCAGCTCCGGACAGGCTCGCTCCTACGAGCAGTACTTC. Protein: CASSSGQARSYEQYF.

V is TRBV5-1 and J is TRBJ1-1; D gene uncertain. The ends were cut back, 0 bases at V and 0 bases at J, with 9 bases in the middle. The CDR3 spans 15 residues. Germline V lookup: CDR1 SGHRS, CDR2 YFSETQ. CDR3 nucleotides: TGCGCCAGCAGCTTGGACAGCTCTATGAACACTGAAGCTTTCTTT. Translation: CASSLDSSMNTEAFF. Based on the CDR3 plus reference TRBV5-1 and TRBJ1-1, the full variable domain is KAGVTQTPRYLIKTRGQQVTLSCSPISGHRSVSWYQQTPGQGLQFLFEYFSETQRNKGNFPGRFSGRQFSNSRSEMNVSTLELGDSALYLCASSLDSSMNTEAFFGQGTRLTVV.

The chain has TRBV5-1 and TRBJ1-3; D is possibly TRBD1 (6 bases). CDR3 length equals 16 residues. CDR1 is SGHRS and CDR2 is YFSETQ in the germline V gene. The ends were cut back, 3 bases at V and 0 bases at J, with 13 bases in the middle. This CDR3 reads CASSSTGSDSGNTIYF. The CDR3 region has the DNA TGCGCCAGCAGCTCCACAGGGTCCGACTCTGGAAACACCATATATTTT.

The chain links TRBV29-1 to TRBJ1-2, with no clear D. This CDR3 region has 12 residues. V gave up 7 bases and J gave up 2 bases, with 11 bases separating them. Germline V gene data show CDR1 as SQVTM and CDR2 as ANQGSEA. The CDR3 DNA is TGCAGCGGGCGGGGTCTCAACTATGGCTACACCTTC. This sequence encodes CSGRGLNYGYTF.